The T cell receptor beta chain described here comes from a study of T cells in Graves' hyperthyroidism and ophthalmopathy. A NOSPECS grade of at least 4, a Clinical Activity Score of at least 3 and duration under 3 months were recorded in ophthalmopathy patients. Those patients with uncontrolled infection, other autoimmune disease, pregnancy or lactation were excluded. V trimming: 2 bases; J trimming: 5 bases; junction bases outside the gene matches: 7. Per the germline V gene, CDR1 is DFQATT and CDR2 is SNEGSKA (reference sequence). The length of the CDR3 is 15 residues. This clonotype was counted a few times. Its antigen is unidentified. General observations from the study: In simple terms, a model built on 13 V-J features told ophthalmopathy apart from stable hyperthyroidism. The model forecast ophthalmopathy, anticipating it by a median 6.5 months before onset.

The TCR beta CDR3 regions underwent amplification using RNA transcripts as the source. The study used the HTBI primer set for a first-round RT-PCR of the TCR CDR3. MiXCR, applied by TCRdb to the multiplex PCR reads, yields one record per CDR3 protein. This sample has hundreds of thousands of distinct CDR3 sequences, with roughly 14% found just once. Sequencing was performed on blood. This clonotype was obtained from a man between 18 and 29 years old with Graves' ophthalmopathy. V is TRBV20-1 and J is TRBJ2-2; 8 bases align to TRBD2. CDR3 coding DNA: TGCAGTGCTAGAAAACTAGCGGCGGGGACCGGGGAGCTGTTTTTT. It is translated as CSARKLAAGTGELFF.